This record looks at one T cell receptor beta chain sequence and its context. The data were obtained in a study of blood T cell repertoires in COVID-19. Study details: From the United States, Italy and Spain came samples of acute and convalescent COVID-19.

Repertoires were generated with immunoSEQ multiplex PCR, while TCRdb's copy carries only in-frame clones and drops some. The table shows more than 200,000 clones, with more than 75% occurring only once. The TCR originated in a woman over 75 with COVID-19, enrolled during active disease. Material: peripheral blood.

CDR3 sequence reads: CATSPFWTSGPRGGTQYF. The CDR3 DNA is TGTGCCACCTCACCCTTTTGGACTAGCGGGCCCCGGGGAGGTACGCAGTATTTT. The rearrangement uses TRBV27 and TRBJ2-3, with TRBD2 matching 11 bases. Trimming at V came to 10 bases and at J to 8 bases, leaving 23 bases not matched to a gene. Germline V gives CDR1 MNHEY, CDR2 SMNVEV (reference sequence). The CDR3 length is 18 residues.